This passage covers 9 T cell receptor beta chains from one sample sequenced in a study of T cell responses to AZD1222 COVID-19 vaccine. Method: immunoSEQ multiplex PCR; TCRdb's copy keeps in-frame clones and lacks some. The sample consists of over 110,000 clones, approximately 94% of them appearing once. The input for sequencing was peripheral blood, taken on day 0 of AZD1222 vaccination. Receptor source: an adult in good health.

The V call is TRBV6-2 or TRBV6-3, the J call TRBJ1-6; unclear D gene. V was shortened by 6 bases and J by 5 bases, with 17 bases between the two germline ends. CDR3 size: 16 residues. Germline V gene data show CDR1 as MNHEY and CDR2 as SVGEGT. As DNA, the CDR3 is TGTGCCAGCAGCCCTCCTTGGACGGGTAATAATTCACCCCTCCACTTT. Its protein is CASSPPWTGNNSPLHF.

The chain joins TRBV25-1 to TRBJ1-1; D perhaps matches TRBD1 (6 bases). V was trimmed by 3 bases and J by 10 bases, leaving 12 bases between them. The germline gives CDR1 MGHDK, CDR2 SYGVNS. CDR3 length: 12 amino acids. The CDR3 nucleotides read TGTGCCAGCAGTGATAGGGGGATGGGAGCTTTCTTT. Translating gives CASSDRGMGAFF.

V gene TRBV2 combines with J gene TRBJ2-7; 13 bases are a match to TRBD2. With V trimmed by 10 bases and J by 5 bases, 8 bases remained unmatched. CDR1 SNHLY and CDR2 FYNNEI come from the germline V gene. This CDR3 contains 14 residues. The CDR3 DNA reads TGTGCCACCGAAACTAGCGGGGGGGCCAACGAGCAGTACTTC. Encoded protein: CATETSGGANEQYF.

The chain has TRBV6-5 and TRBJ1-3; D uncertain. Looked up from germline, CDR1 is MNHEY and CDR2 is SVGAGI. Between the trimmed V and J ends, which lost 6 bases and 4 bases, there was a span of 13 bases. The CDR3 extends over 14 amino acids. CDR3 DNA: TGTGCCAGCAGGCGGGATCCCCAAGGAAACACCATATATTTT. This sequence encodes CASRRDPQGNTIYF.

The chain couples TRBV12-3 or TRBV12-4 to TRBJ2-1; tentatively, D is TRBD1 (5 bases). This CDR3 region has 13 residues. The V end lost 6 bases, the J end lost 12 bases, and 18 bases lay between the germline ends. CDR3 DNA: TGTGCCAGCAGCTTCTGGGGCCGCGACACGCAGTTCTTC. This translates into CASSFWGRDTQFF.

This sequence joins TRBV6-5 and TRBJ1-6, with 8 bases matching TRBD1. The CDR3 runs 16 residues. Per the germline V gene, CDR1 is MNHEY and CDR2 is SVGAGI. The junction had 6 bases not matched to a gene; V was cut back by 0 bases and J by 8 bases. The CDR3: CASSYSTGTGHSPLHF. CDR3 in DNA: TGTGCCAGCAGTTACTCGACCGGGACAGGCCATTCACCCCTCCACTTT.

With regard to this clone: The sample has other DNA sequences that encode this CDR3 too. The J gene is TRBJ1-2, the V gene TRBV18; the D is unclear. V was shortened by 3 bases and J by 1 base, with 9 bases between the two germline ends. The germline CDR1 and CDR2 sequences are KGHSH and LQKENI. This CDR3 is built from 14 residues. Here the CDR3 DNA reads TGTGCCAGCTCACCGGGCGCCGGTAACTATGGCTACACCTTC. Amino acid sequence: CASSPGAGNYGYTF.

V gene TRBV19 combines with J gene TRBJ1-5; 8 bases map to TRBD1. V trimming: 1 base; J trimming: 6 bases; junction bases outside the gene matches: 5. The CDR3 runs 15 residues. Germline values: CDR1 LNHDA, CDR2 SQIVND (reference sequence). The CDR3 protein is CASSIAGQGTQPQHF. Written as DNA, the CDR3 is TGTGCCAGTAGTATAGCTGGACAGGGTACTCAGCCCCAGCATTTT. The whole variable domain, remainder taken from reference TRBV19 and TRBJ1-5, is DGGITQSPKYLFRKEGQNVTLSCEQNLNHDAMYWYRQDPGQGLRLIYYSQIVNDFQKGDIAEGYSVSREKKESFPLTVTSAQKNPTAFYLCASSIAGQGTQPQHFGDGTRLSIL.

The V call is TRBV19, the J call TRBJ2-3; D is unresolved. The germline gives CDR1 LNHDA, CDR2 SQIVND (reference sequence). CDR3 length equals 13 residues. V was clipped by 4 bases and J by 5 bases, with 10 bases between them. In DNA, the CDR3 is TGTGCCAGTAGTACCAAGGCACAAGATACGCAGTATTTT. This codes for CASSTKAQDTQYF.